This TCR beta chain was identified during a study of ipilimumab plus nivolumab after autologous stem cell transplantation (dated by TCRdb to about 2021). With respect to the entire study: The median number of doses that trial patients received was about 5 for ipilimumab and 8 or 9 for nivolumab. Primary refractory and relapsed disease were included in the DLBCL cohort, with 18-month progression-free survival of about 82% and 31%, respectively. Patients in the trial were undergoing autologous transplant and had high-risk diffuse large B cell lymphoma, mature T cell lymphoma, or multiple myeloma. The intent-to-treat population of the trial was made up of 30 to 40 patients. The investigation overall reported the following: According to the authors, a biologic rationale for studying the approach further came from T cell receptor repertoire, regulatory T cell phenotype and gut microbiota profiles. The authors concluded that combined checkpoint inhibition appeared tolerable when used as consolidation after transplant.

This clone has only a few counts. This receptor's antigen is unknown. Base quality data are lacking; no much larger clone is found one base away. CDR3 length: 12 amino acids, cysteine to phenylalanine. The read is trimmed to its CDR3 DNA, 36 bases read in frame from base 1. V is shortened by 4 bases, J by 6 bases, and the region joining them spans 12 bases. Reading the germline V gene gives CDR1 SQVTM and CDR2 ANQGSEA. The library came from the immunoSEQ multiplex PCR assay. TCRdb limited this immuneACCESS table to in-frame rearrangements with V and J called. A share of clones is missing; checked studies link under half to unresolved V genes, and the rest is unexplained. The sample has tens of thousands of clones on record, approximately 83% of them singletons. Together, the top ten hold 2.2% of the sample. Checkpoint therapy was initiated 14 to 28 days after autologous transplant, and ipilimumab was administered at 1 mg/kg intravenously on day 1 of selected weeks. Nivolumab was administered at 3 mg/kg intravenously on day 1 of weeks 1, 4, 7, 10, and every two weeks through week 26. The study was a Phase Ib clinical trial testing combined checkpoint inhibition with ipilimumab and nivolumab as consolidation after autologous stem cell transplantation.

The chain is encoded by TRBV29-1 joined to TRBJ1-1; no D gene is confidently identified. The receptor was derived from a male donor with diffuse large B-cell lymphoma. Sequences were derived from PBMCs, sampled in a trial of ipilimumab plus nivolumab as post-transplant consolidation. The sequenced DNA: TGCAGCGTTGTGTGGGGTGAGGCTGAAGCTTTCTTT. Its protein product is CSVVWGEAEAFF.